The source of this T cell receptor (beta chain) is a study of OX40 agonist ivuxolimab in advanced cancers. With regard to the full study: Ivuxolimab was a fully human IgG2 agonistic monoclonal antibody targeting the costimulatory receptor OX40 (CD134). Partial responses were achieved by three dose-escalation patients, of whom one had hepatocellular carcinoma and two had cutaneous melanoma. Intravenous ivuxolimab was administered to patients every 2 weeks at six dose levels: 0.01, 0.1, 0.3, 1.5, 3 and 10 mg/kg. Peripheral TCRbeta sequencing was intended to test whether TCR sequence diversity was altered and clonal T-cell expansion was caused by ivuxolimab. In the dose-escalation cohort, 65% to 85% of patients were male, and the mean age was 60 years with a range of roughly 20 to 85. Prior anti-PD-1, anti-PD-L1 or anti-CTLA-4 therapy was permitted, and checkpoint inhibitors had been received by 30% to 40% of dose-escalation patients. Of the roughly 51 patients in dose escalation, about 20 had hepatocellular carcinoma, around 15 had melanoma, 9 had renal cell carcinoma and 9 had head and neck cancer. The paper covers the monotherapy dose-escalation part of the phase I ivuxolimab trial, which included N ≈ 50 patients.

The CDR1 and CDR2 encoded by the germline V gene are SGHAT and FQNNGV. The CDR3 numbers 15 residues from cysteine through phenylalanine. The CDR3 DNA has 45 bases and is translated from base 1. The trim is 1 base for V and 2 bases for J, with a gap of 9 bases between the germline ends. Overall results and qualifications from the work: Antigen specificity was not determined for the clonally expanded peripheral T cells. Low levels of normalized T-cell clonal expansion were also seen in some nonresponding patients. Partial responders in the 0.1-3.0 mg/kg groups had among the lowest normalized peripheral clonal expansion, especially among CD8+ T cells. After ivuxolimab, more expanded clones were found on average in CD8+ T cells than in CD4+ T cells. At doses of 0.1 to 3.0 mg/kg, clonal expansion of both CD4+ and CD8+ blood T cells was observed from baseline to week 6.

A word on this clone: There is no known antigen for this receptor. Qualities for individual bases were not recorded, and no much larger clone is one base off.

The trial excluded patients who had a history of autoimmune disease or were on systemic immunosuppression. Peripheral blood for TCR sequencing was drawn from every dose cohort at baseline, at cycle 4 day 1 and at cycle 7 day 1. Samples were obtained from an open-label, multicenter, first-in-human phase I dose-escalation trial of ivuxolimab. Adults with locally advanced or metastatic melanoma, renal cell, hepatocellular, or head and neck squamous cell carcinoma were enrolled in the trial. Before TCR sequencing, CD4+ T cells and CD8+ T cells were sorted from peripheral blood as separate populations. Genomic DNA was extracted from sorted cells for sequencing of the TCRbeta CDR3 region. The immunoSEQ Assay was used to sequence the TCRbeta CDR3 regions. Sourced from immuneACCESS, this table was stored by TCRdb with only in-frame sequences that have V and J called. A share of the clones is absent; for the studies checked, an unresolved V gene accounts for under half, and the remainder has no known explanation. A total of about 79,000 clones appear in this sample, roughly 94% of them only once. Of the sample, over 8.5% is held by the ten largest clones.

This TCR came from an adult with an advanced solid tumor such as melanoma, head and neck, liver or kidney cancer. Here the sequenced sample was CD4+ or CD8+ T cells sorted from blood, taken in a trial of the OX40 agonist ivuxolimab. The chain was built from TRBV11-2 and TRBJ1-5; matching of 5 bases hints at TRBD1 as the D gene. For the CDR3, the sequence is CASSLGGEGNQPQHF. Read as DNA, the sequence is TGTGCCAGCAGCTTAGGAGGGGAGGGCAATCAGCCCCAGCATTTT.